Below are 10 T cell receptor beta chains sequenced from a single sample in a study of T cells in Graves' hyperthyroidism and ophthalmopathy. TCR beta CDR3 regions were amplified from RNA transcripts. HTBI primers drove first-round RT-PCR of the TCR CDR3. TCRdb processed the multiplex PCR reads anew with MiXCR; each CDR3 protein has one entry. This sample has 750,000 to 950,000 distinct CDR3 sequences, with over 35% found just once. What was sequenced was blood. The receptors were sampled from a young man with Graves' hyperthyroidism.

The sample holds a few counts of this clonotype. This chain connects TRBV5-1 to TRBJ2-2, with TRBD2 identical over 9 bases. With 4 bases clipped from V and 3 bases from J, the junction kept 7 bases outside the gene matches. Germline values: CDR1 SGHRS, CDR2 YFSETQ. The CDR3 extends over 16 amino acids. CDR3 in amino acids: CASSIGLATHTGELFF. The CDR3, as DNA: TGCGCCAGCAGCATAGGACTAGCGACGCACACCGGGGAGCTGTTTTTT.

This chain links TRBV18 with TRBJ1-1; possibly TRBD1 for D (5 bases). Germline CDR1 and CDR2: KGHSH and LQKENI. The V end was cut by 4 bases, the J end by 1 base, with 13 bases between. The CDR3 is 15 residues long. DNA of the CDR3: TGTGCCAGCTCACTAGGGGCCACCCCGAACACTGAAGCTTTCTTT. Its protein product is CASSLGATPNTEAFF.

This clonotype has a handful of counts. V is TRBV29-1 and J is TRBJ2-3; D uncertain. The length of the CDR3 is 13 residues. CDR1 SQVTM and CDR2 ANQGSEA come from the germline V gene. Trimming removed 3 bases from V and 2 bases from J, with 9 bases in between. CDR3 bases: TGCAGCGTTGATGGCGGACCCACAGATACGCAGTATTTT. Translating gives CSVDGGPTDTQYF.

This clonotype was counted once. This may stem from a read error, because a much larger clone lies one nucleotide away. This likely comes from a read error, as the CDR3 has no conserved phenylalanine or tryptophan at its end. V usage is TRBV2 and J usage is TRBJ1-5; possibly TRBD1 for D (6 bases). V dropped 8 bases and J dropped 7 bases, with 15 bases sitting between them. Per the germline V gene, CDR1 is SNHLY and CDR2 is FYNNEI. This CDR3 has 13 residues. Here the CDR3 DNA reads TGTGCCAGCCGAGATGGGGGGGGCCAGCCCCAGCATGTT. It is translated as CASRDGGGQPQHV.

Only a few counts were recorded for this clonotype. The chain uses TRBV6-5 and TRBJ1-2, with D possibly being TRBD1 (6 bases). V was clipped by 2 bases and J by 1 base, with 11 bases between them. Germline values: CDR1 MNHEY, CDR2 SVGAGI. CDR3 length equals 15 residues. The CDR3 protein is CASSYQGWDNYGYTF. CDR3 in DNA: TGTGCCAGCAGTTACCAGGGGTGGGATAACTATGGCTACACCTTC.

This clonotype was found many times. The chain has TRBV4-1 and TRBJ1-2; 8 nucleotides agree with TRBD1. CDR1 is MGHRA, CDR2 YSYEKL, per germline. V lost 3 bases, J lost 8 bases, and 5 bases stayed unmatched. The CDR3 runs 13 residues. CDR3 amino acids: CASSQDRVGGYTF. The DNA of the CDR3 is TGCGCCAGCAGCCAGGACAGGGTGGGGGGCTACACCTTC.

Here the CDR3 reads CASASGTINQPQHF. The CDR3 bases are TGTGCCAGTGCATCAGGGACAATCAATCAGCCCCAGCATTTT. This chain joins TRBV19 and TRBJ1-5; a weak D match, TRBD1 (6 bases). V shed 8 bases and J shed 3 bases, with 14 bases lying between them. Looked up from germline, CDR1 is LNHDA and CDR2 is SQIVND (reference sequence). CDR3 length: 14 residues.

This clonotype was observed a few times. The chain joins TRBV20-1 to TRBJ2-7; 13 nucleotides align to TRBD2. V lost 4 bases to trimming and J lost 0 bases; unmatched junction nucleotides: 9. The CDR3 sequence is 17 residues long. CDR1 DFQATT and CDR2 SNEGSKA come from the germline V gene (reference sequence). CDR3: CSATPGLAGLYSYEQYF. The CDR3 DNA sequence: TGCAGTGCTACGCCGGGACTAGCGGGACTCTACTCCTACGAGCAGTACTTC.

V and J are TRBV7-2 and TRBJ2-3; possible D gene TRBD2, 6 bases. Germline CDR1 reads SGHTA; CDR2 reads FQGNSA. The CDR3 is made up of 14 amino acids. With 9 bases removed from V and 4 bases from J, the gap between germline ends came to 17 bases. The CDR3 coding sequence is TGTGCCAGTAAGGGCGGGATACACTCAGATACGCAGTATTTT. It encodes CASKGGIHSDTQYF.

This clonotype was observed a handful of times. The rearrangement joins TRBV7-2 to TRBJ1-6; 7 positions match TRBD1. V lost 8 bases and J lost 7; bases outside the gene matches: 8. CDR3 length equals 14 residues. Per germline, CDR1 SGHTA and CDR2 FQGNSA. CDR3 DNA: TGTGCCAGCTCTGGGGGACAGTACAATTCACCCCTCCACTTT. Amino acids: CASSGGQYNSPLHF.